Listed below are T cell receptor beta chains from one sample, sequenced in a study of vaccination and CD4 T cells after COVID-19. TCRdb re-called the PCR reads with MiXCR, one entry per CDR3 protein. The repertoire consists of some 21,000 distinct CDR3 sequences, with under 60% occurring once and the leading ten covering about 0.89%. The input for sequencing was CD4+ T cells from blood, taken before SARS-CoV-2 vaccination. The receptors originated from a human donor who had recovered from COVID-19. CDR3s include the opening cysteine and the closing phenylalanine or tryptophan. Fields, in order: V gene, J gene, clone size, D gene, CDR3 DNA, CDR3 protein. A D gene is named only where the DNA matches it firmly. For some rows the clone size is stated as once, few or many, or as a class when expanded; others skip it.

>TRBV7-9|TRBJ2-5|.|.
TGTGCCAGCAGCCCAGGACATGGGGGGGAGACCCAGTACTTC
CASSPGHGGETQYF
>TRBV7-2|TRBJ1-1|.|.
TGTGCCAGCAGCTTAGCTCCCCGGTCGAACACTGAAGCTTTCTTT
CASSLAPRSNTEAFF
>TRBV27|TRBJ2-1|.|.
TGTGCCAGCGGGAGGGGGCGCTTGTTTGGGCCTCAAGAGCAGTTCTTC
CASGRGRLFGPQEQFF
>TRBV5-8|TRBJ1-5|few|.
TGTGCCAGCAGCTCCAGAAAACAGCCCCAGCATTTT
CASSSRKQPQHF
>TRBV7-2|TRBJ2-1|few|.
TGTGCCAGCAGCCGCGGCTCCTACAATGAGCAGTTCTTC
CASSRGSYNEQFF
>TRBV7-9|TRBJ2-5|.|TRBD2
TGTGCCAGCAGCACCGGACTAGCGGGAGCAAAAGAGACCCAGTACTTC
CASSTGLAGAKETQYF
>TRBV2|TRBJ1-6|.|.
TGTGCCAGCAGTGAGATCAACGGGAATAATTCACCCCTCCACTTT
CASSEINGNNSPLHF
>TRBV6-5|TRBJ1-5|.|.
TGTGCCAGCAGTTCGGGAGCCTTCAATCAGCCCCAGCATTTT
CASSSGAFNQPQHF
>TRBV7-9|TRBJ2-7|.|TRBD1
TGTGCCAGCAGCCTAACAGGGGGGCCGCGAGAGCAGTACTTC
CASSLTGGPREQYF
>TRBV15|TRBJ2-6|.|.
TGTGCCACCAGCATATCCGGGGCGGATGGGGCCAACGTCCTGACTTTC
CATSISGADGANVLTF
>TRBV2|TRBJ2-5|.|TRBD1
TGTGCCAGCAGTACGAGACAGGGGCTTGGGGGGACCCAGTACTTC
CASSTRQGLGGTQYF
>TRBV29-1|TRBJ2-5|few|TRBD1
TGCAGCGTTGACCGGGACAGGGGGAAGGTACGGGCCCAAGAGACCCAGTACTTC
CSVDRDRGKVRAQETQYF
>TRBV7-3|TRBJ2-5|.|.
TGTGCCAGCAGCTTATTAGGACAAGAGACCCAGTACTTC
CASSLLGQETQYF
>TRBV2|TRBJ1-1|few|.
TGTGCCAGCAGTGAAATGTCGGGGGTAGCTTTCTTT
CASSEMSGVAFF
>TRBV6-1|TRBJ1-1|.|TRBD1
TGTGCCAGCAGTGAAAGGGGGACAGGGGTCGAAGCTTTCTTT
CASSERGTGVEAFF
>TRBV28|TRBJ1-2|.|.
TGTGCCAGCAGTCCTGGACGGCACTATGGCTACACCTTC
CASSPGRHYGYTF
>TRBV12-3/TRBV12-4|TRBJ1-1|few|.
TGTGCCAGCAGACAGCTGAGTAACACTGAAGCTTTCTTT
CASRQLSNTEAFF
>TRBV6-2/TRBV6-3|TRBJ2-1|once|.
TGTGCCAGCACCGACCCGGGACATAAGGCCAATGAGCAGTTCTTC
CASTDPGHKANEQFF
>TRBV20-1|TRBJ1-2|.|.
TGCAGTGCTTATCGGGGGATCTATGGCTACACCTTC
CSAYRGIYGYTF
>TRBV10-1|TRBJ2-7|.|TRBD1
TGCGCCAGCACTTTAAGGGGGCCAGTCCCTTACGAGCAGTACTTC
CASTLRGPVPYEQYF
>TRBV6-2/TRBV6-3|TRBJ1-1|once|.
TGTGCCAGCAGAAGGATCCAAACGAAAGCTTTCTTT
CASRRIQTKAFF
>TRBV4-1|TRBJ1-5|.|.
TGCGCCAGCAGCCCCAGGGGTGGGGGCAATCAGCCCCAGCATTTT
CASSPRGGGNQPQHF
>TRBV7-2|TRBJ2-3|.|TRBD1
TGTGCCAGCACCCCGGGACAGGGAACAGATACGCAGTATTTT
CASTPGQGTDTQYF
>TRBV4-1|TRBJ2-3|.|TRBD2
TGCGCCAGCAGCCCCGCCCCTAGCGGACTTAGCACAGATACGCAGTATTTT
CASSPAPSGLSTDTQYF
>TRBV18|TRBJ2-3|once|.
TGTGCCAGCTCACCATCCCCCCCCGGAAATGCGGGAGATACGCAGTATTTT
CASSPSPPGNAGDTQYF
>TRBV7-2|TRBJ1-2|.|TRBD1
TGTGCCAGCAGCTTGGGACAGACCCCTGGCTACACCTTC
CASSLGQTPGYTF
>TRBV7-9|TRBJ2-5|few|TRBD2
TGTGCCAGCAGCTTAATCTTCTTAGCGGGGAAAGAGACCCAGTACTTC
CASSLIFLAGKETQYF
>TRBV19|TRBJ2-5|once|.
TGTGCCAGTAGTGCAACCCTAGGGGAGACCCAGTACTTC
CASSATLGETQYF
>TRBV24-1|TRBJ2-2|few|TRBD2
TGTGCCACCATCCATAGAGGGCTAGCGGGAGGCTCGGGCACCGGGGAGCTGTTTTTT
CATIHRGLAGGSGTGELFF
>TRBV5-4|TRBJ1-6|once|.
TGTGCCAGCAGCCCCCAGGGAGAACCCCTCCACTTT
CASSPQGEPLHF
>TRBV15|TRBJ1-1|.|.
TGTGCCACCAGCAGAGAAGCCGGTGGGGTTTCGGAAGCTTTCTTT
CATSREAGGVSEAFF
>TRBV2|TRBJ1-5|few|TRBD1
TGTGCCAGCAGCGCGGACAGGGGAAACCAGCCCCAGCATTTT
CASSADRGNQPQHF
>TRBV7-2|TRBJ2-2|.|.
TGTGCCAGCAAGCCTGGGTCCACCGGGGAGCTGTTTTTT
CASKPGSTGELFF
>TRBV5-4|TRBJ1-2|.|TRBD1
TGTGCCAGCAGCTTGGTGCCGACAGGGGACTCTGGCTACACCTTC
CASSLVPTGDSGYTF
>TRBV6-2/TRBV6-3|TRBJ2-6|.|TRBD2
TGTGCCAGCAGCGATCGGGGGGGGTTAAGCTCTGGGGCCAACGTCCTGACTTTC
CASSDRGGLSSGANVLTF
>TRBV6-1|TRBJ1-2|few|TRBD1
TGTGCCAGCAGCCGTCCCGGGACAGGGGACGGCTATGGCTACACCTTC
CASSRPGTGDGYGYTF
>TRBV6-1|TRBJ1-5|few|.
TGTGCCAGCAGCCGTCGAGGAGGGGAAGGCAATCAGCCCCAGCATTTT
CASSRRGGEGNQPQHF
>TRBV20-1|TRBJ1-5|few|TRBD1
TGCAGTGCTAGAGCCACAGGGGGAGGAAGCAATCAGCCCCAGCATTTT
CSARATGGGSNQPQHF
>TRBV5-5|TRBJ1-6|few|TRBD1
TGTGCCAGCAGCTCCCGGACAGGGGGCGAATGGTCCCCCCTCCACTTT
CASSSRTGGEWSPLHF
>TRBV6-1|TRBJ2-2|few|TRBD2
TGTGCCAGCAGCCGGGGACTAGCGGGAGGGAGGCTCGCGAACACCGGGGAGCTGTTTTTT
CASSRGLAGGRLANTGELFF
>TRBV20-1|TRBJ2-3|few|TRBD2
TGCAGTGCTGGCGTCGGGCGGGGGTACACAGATACGCAGTATTTT
CSAGVGRGYTDTQYF
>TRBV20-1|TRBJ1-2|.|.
TGCAGTGCTAGAGATGCAGCACTCTATGGCTACACCTTC
CSARDAALYGYTF
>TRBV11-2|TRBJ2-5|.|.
TGTGCCAGCAGCTTAGCCACCTTGAGGACTACCCGAAGGGAGACCCAGTACTTC
CASSLATLRTTRRETQYF
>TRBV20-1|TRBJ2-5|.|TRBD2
TGCAGTGCTCCTTTCGGGACTAGCACAGAGACCCAGTACTTC
CSAPFGTSTETQYF
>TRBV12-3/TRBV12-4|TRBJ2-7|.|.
TGTGCCAGCAGTGGTTTTGAGGAGGGCTCCTACGAGCAGTACTTC
CASSGFEEGSYEQYF
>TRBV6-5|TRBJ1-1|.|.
TGTGCCAGCAGTTACCAAGGGGCTGAAGCTTTCTTT
CASSYQGAEAFF
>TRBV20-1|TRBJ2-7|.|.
TGCAGTGCTCTCCGGGACCTCAGCTCCTACGAGCAGTACTTC
CSALRDLSSYEQYF
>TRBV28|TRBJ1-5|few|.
TGTGCCAGCAGTTTATTAGCCGGAGCCCGCAATCAGCCCCAGCATTTT
CASSLLAGARNQPQHF
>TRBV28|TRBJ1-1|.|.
TGTGCCAGCATATCGGGGGGAAGAACTGAAGCTTTCTTT
CASISGGRTEAFF
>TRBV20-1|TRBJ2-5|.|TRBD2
TGCAGTGCTAGAGGGGGTGCCCCGGGACTAGCGGTACAAGAGACCCAGTACTTC
CSARGGAPGLAVQETQYF
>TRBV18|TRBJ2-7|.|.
TGTGCCAGCCCACCAGGTAGGCGGTATAGCTCCTACGAGCAGTACTTC
CASPPGRRYSSYEQYF
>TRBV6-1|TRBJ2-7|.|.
TGTGCCAGCAGTCGATGGGACTGGGGCTCCTACGAGCAGTACTTC
CASSRWDWGSYEQYF
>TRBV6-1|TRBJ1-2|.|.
TGTGCCAGCAGTAGTGGGGGGCGAATTGCCTATGGCTACACCTTC
CASSSGGRIAYGYTF
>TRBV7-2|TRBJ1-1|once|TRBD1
TGTGCCAGCAGCTCACACAGGGGCACTGAAGCTTTCTTT
CASSSHRGTEAFF
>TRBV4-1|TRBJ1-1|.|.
TGCGCCAGCAGCCAACCCTACAATTACGACAGCGACTCTGAAGCTTTCTTT
CASSQPYNYDSDSEAFF
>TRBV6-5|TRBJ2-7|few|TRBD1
TGTGCCAGCAGTTACGCCGGGACAGGAGGCGAGCAGTACTTC
CASSYAGTGGEQYF
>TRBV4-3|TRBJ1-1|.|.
TGCGCCAGCAGCCAAGAAAGGAAGGTGGTTGGTTTGGACACTGAAGCTTTCTTT
CASSQERKVVGLDTEAFF
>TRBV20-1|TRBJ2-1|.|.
TGCAGTGCTAGAGATCGGTTCGGGTACAATGAGCAGTTCTTC
CSARDRFGYNEQFF
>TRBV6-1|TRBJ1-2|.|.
TGTGCCAGCAGTGCGGCAGCCAGGAATCGAGCCTATGGCTACACCTTC
CASSAAARNRAYGYTF
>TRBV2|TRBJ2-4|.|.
TGTGCCAGCAGTGGGTGGGTAGCCAAAAACATTCAGTACTTC
CASSGWVAKNIQYF